Listed here are 19 T cell receptor beta chains from one sample, sequenced in a study of T cells in localized non-small cell lung cancer. Some clones are missing from TCRdb's copy, which holds only in-frame ones; the method was immunoSEQ multiplex PCR. The repertoire holds about 79,000 clones, with more than 75% as singletons. This specimen was peripheral blood, taken before any cancer treatment. Every receptor here comes from a woman aged 35-75 years with stage I squamous cell lung carcinoma.

The V call is TRBV21-1, the J call TRBJ2-1; the table calls TRBD2, which could not be checked here. TRBV21-1 corresponds to a pseudogene. This CDR3 contains 21 residues. The CDR3 DNA follows: TGTGCCAGCAGCAAAGTGGGAGGCCGTCGGCCAGCGGGGGACCTCTACAATGAGCAGTTCTTC. Its protein is CASSKVGGRRPAGDLYNEQFF.

This chain links TRBV10-3 with TRBJ1-2; 8 nucleotides line up with TRBD1. Trimming removed 6 bases from V and 4 bases from J; junction bases left unmatched: 10. Per germline, CDR1 ENHRY and CDR2 SYGVKD. The CDR3 has 15 amino acids. Here the CDR3 DNA reads TGTGCCATCAGCCCAGCGGGACAGGTTCTCTATGGCTACACCTTC. This encodes CAISPAGQVLYGYTF.

The J gene is TRBJ1-1, the V gene TRBV11-2, with 9 bases aligning to TRBD1. Germline lookup yields CDR1 SGHAT and CDR2 FQNNGV. The CDR3 totals 15 residues. V dropped 1 base and J dropped 2; count of bases not matched to a gene: 2. CDR3 sequence reads: CASSLGTGGNTEAFF. The CDR3 coding sequence is TGTGCCAGCAGCTTAGGTACAGGGGGCAACACTGAAGCTTTCTTT.

The chain links TRBV6-6 to TRBJ1-2; 9 bases fit TRBD1. This CDR3 has 14 amino acids. J gave up 2 bases and V 7 bases, and 5 bases lay outside the gene matches. Looked up from germline, CDR1 is MNHNY and CDR2 is SVGAGI (reference sequence). CDR3 DNA sequence: TGTGCCAGCACGCCGACAGGGGGAAACTATGGCTACACCTTC. This translates into CASTPTGGNYGYTF.

This chain connects TRBV18 to TRBJ1-1, with D perhaps matching TRBD1 (6 bases). V was shortened by 2 bases and J by 2 bases, with 9 bases between the two germline ends. CDR1 is KGHSH, CDR2 LQKENI, per germline. The CDR3 totals 14 residues. This CDR3 is CASSPARGNTEAFF. CDR3 bases: TGTGCCAGCTCACCAGCCAGGGGAAACACTGAAGCTTTCTTT.

This chain joins TRBV27 and TRBJ1-4; TRBD1 matches at 10 bases. V was clipped by 0 bases and J by 5 bases; unmatched bases: 9. Germline V gene data show CDR1 as MNHEY and CDR2 as SMNVEV (reference sequence). This CDR3 is built from 18 residues. The chain's CDR3 is CASSLSSPPGQGNEKLFF. The CDR3 DNA sequence: TGTGCCAGCAGTTTATCCTCACCTCCGGGACAGGGGAATGAAAAACTGTTTTTT.

The chain has TRBV9 and TRBJ2-2; tentatively, D is TRBD1 (5 bases). Germline V gene sequence: CDR1 SGDLS, CDR2 YYNGEE. V lost 4 bases, J lost 5 bases, and 15 bases lay in between. The CDR3 loop spans 15 amino acids. As DNA, the CDR3 is TGTGCCAGCAGCCCTCAGGGTATTCTTACCGGGGAGCTGTTTTTT. This sequence encodes CASSPQGILTGELFF.

The chain carries TRBV6-5 and TRBJ1-1, with D hard to call. CDR3 length: 11 residues. CDR1 MNHEY and CDR2 SVGAGI come from the germline V gene. Between the trimmed V and J ends, which lost 7 bases and 1 base, there was a span of 4 bases. The CDR3 nucleotides are TGTGCCAGCAAATCGAACACTGAAGCTTTCTTT. This translates into CASKSNTEAFF.

This rearrangement joins TRBV18 to TRBJ1-1; TRBD1 matches 7 bases. This CDR3 is built from 16 residues. V shed 6 bases, J shed 1 base, and the junction held 11 bases outside the gene matches. Germline assignment: CDR1 KGHSH and CDR2 LQKENI. DNA for the CDR3: TGTGCCAGCTCCCCAAGACAGGGTTTAAAGAACACTGAAGCTTTCTTT. Translated: CASSPRQGLKNTEAFF.

V usage is TRBV4-1 and J usage is TRBJ2-5; D not certain. V was trimmed by 0 bases and J by 3 bases, leaving 5 bases between them. Germline values: CDR1 MGHRA, CDR2 YSYEKL. CDR3 size: 13 residues. CDR3 nucleotide sequence: TGCGCCAGCAGCCAAGACCGGAAAGAGACCCAGTACTTC. Translation gives CASSQDRKETQYF.

The chain carries TRBV25-1 and TRBJ2-5, with TRBD2 as a possible D gene (5 bases). CDR1 and CDR2 (germline): MGHDK, SYGVNS. This CDR3 is 14 amino acids long. V lost 1 base and J 5 bases, leaving 11 bases between the germline ends. CDR3 sequence (DNA): TGTGCCAGCAGTGAATTAGCTAGGAGGGAGACCCAGTACTTC. Translated: CASSELARRETQYF.

This sequence joins TRBV19 and TRBJ1-2; 8 nucleotides line up with TRBD1. Germline V gene sequence: CDR1 LNHDA, CDR2 SQIVND (reference sequence). The V and J ends lost 0 bases and 3 bases, in that order; junction bases with no gene match: 3. The CDR3 extends over 15 amino acids. The CDR3 DNA reads as TGTGCCAGTAGTATAGAGGCAGGGGGCCACTATGGCTACACCTTC. Translation: CASSIEAGGHYGYTF.

The chain links TRBV19 to TRBJ1-4; 8 bases line up with TRBD1. Germline V gene sequence: CDR1 LNHDA, CDR2 SQIVND (reference sequence). CDR3 length equals 15 residues. J gave up 10 bases and V 4 bases, and 11 bases lay outside the gene matches. Written as DNA, the CDR3 is TGTGCCAGTAGTAGCCGGGACAGGACTACTATAAAACTGTTTTTT. Protein product: CASSSRDRTTIKLFF.

The count of this clone is one. This sequence joins TRBV7-2 and TRBJ1-3; D might be TRBD1 (6 bases). Trimming took off 3 bases at V and 2 bases at J, with 14 bases between the two ends. Germline CDR1 is SGHTA and CDR2 is FQGNSA. The CDR3 runs to 16 residues. CDR3 loop: CASSFRGGGAGNTIYF. DNA for the CDR3: TGTGCCAGCAGCTTCCGTGGGGGGGGCGCTGGAAACACCATATATTTT.

The chain has TRBV11-1 and TRBJ2-3, with D perhaps matching TRBD2 (6 bases). This CDR3 comprises 17 residues. Germline lookup yields CDR1 SGHAT and CDR2 FQDESV (reference sequence). V lost 1 base and J lost 1, with 15 bases in between. The CDR3 DNA follows: TGTGCCAGCAGCTTAGACCTGGGACTCAAAGGCACAGATACGCAGTATTTT. Protein: CASSLDLGLKGTDTQYF.

The V call is TRBV29-1, the J call TRBJ2-2, with a weak D call TRBD2 (5 bases). This CDR3 contains 12 residues. V shed 0 bases and J shed 8 bases, with 7 bases lying between them. Germline CDR1 is SQVTM and CDR2 is ANQGSEA. The CDR3 here is CSVEEGGGELFF. CDR3 nucleotides: TGCAGCGTTGAAGAGGGCGGGGGGGAGCTGTTTTTT.

A single count supports this clone. The chain couples TRBV9 to TRBJ2-2; the D is unclear. Germline V gene sequence: CDR1 SGDLS, CDR2 YYNGEE. The V gene lost 1 base and the J gene lost 0 bases, with 1 base spanning the gap. The CDR3 runs 13 residues. The CDR3 nucleotides read TGTGCCAGCAGCGTAACGAACACCGGGGAGCTGTTTTTT. It is translated as CASSVTNTGELFF. Supplemented by reference TRBV9 and TRBJ2-2, the full variable domain reads DSGVTQTPKHLITATGQRVTLRCSPRSGDLSVYWYQQSLDQGLQFLIQYYNGEERAKGNILERFSAQQFPDLHSELNLSSLELGDSALYFCASSVTNTGELFFGEGSRLTVL.

This chain links TRBV7-2 with TRBJ1-4, with unresolved D. The CDR3 has 14 amino acids. V was clipped by 1 base and J by 5 bases, with 8 bases between them. Germline lookup yields CDR1 SGHTA and CDR2 FQGNSA. The CDR3: CASSLGGNNEKLFF. The CDR3 DNA follows: TGTGCCAGCAGCTTAGGTGGTAACAATGAAAAACTGTTTTTT.

The chain has TRBV6-1 and TRBJ1-1; D is unresolved. The V end lost 6 bases, the J end lost 4 bases, and 12 bases lay between the germline ends. This CDR3 spans 13 amino acids. From germline, CDR1 is MNHNS and CDR2 SASEGT. The CDR3 loop reads CASRYESTTEAFF. For the CDR3, the DNA is TGTGCCAGCAGGTACGAGAGCACCACTGAAGCTTTCTTT.